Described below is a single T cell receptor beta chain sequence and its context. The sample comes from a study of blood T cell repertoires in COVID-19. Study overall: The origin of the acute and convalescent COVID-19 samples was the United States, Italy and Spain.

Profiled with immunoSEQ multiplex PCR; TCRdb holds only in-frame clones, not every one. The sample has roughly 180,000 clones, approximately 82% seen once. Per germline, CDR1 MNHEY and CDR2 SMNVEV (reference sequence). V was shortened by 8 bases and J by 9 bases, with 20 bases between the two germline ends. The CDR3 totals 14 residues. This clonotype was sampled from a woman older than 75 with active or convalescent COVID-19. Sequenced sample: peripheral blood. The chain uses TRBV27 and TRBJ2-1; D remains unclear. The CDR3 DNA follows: TGTGCCAGCTGTAGGATAGCCGACGGAAGTGAGCAGTTCTTC. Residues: CASCRIADGSEQFF.